This T cell receptor (beta chain) was sequenced during a study of T cell responses to AZD1222 COVID-19 vaccine. Study results and limitations: White British people made up most donors, females outnumbered males, and clonal diversity was possibly underestimated. It was only after the peak T cell response that any repertoires were sampled. When two AZD1222 doses had been given, Spike-specific TCR breadth and depth rose.

The table came from immunoSEQ multiplex PCR; TCRdb's copy has only in-frame clones and leaves some out. The sample yields approximately 140,000 clones, 91% seen once. Germline V gene data show CDR1 as MRHNA and CDR2 as SNTAGT. This CDR3 contains 16 residues. J lost 2 bases, V lost 4 bases, and 8 bases had no gene match. Turning to this clone: Its matching antigen is unknown.

The chain combines TRBV6-4 with TRBJ1-2; 9 bases align to TRBD1. Sequencing was performed on peripheral blood, taken 28 days after the second dose of the MenACWY control vaccine. This TCR was recovered from an adult who received the MenACWY meningococcal vaccine as a control. CDR3 amino acids: CASSVFPGTGNYGYTF. CDR3 DNA sequence: TGTGCCAGCAGTGTCTTCCCCGGGACAGGGAACTATGGCTACACCTTC.